A selection of T cell receptor beta chains follows, all from one sample in a study of T-cell reconstitution after alpha-beta-depleted transplantation in children. TCRdb itself ran the PCR reads through MiXCR, one entry per CDR3 protein. The table has under 300,000 distinct CDR3 sequences, 9.5% to 13% seen once. The sample in question was peripheral blood, obtained 180 days after TCRalphabeta/CD19-depleted stem cell transplant. These receptors all come from a male patient aged 2-15 years who had a stem cell transplant for chronic granulomatous disease, so the T cells may come from the graft donor. CDR3s leave out the opening cysteine and the closing phenylalanine or tryptophan.

TRBJ2-1,TRBV7-2,ASSKGTPGEQF
TRBJ1-6,TRBV28,ASSSDRGERSYNSPLH
TRBJ1-2,TRBV4-1,ASSQSFGFGSGIYGYT
TRBJ2-5,TRBV29-1,SVAKSGGGETQY
TRBJ2-7,TRBV5-1,ASSLYPPPSGSSHEQY
TRBJ1-2,TRBV12-3/TRBV12-4,ASRVQGDGYT
TRBJ2-2,TRBV24-1,ATSQGARLAGELF
TRBJ2-3,TRBV18,ASSRRMSTDTQY
TRBJ1-1,TRBV29-1,SVVDRSMNTEAF
TRBJ2-7,TRBV27,ASSFAADYEQY
TRBJ2-7,TRBV20-1,SALGDRAPDEQY
TRBJ2-7,TRBV29-1,SVGAGTSREQY
TRBJ2-5,TRBV20-1,SARPGGEETQY
TRBJ2-5,TRBV11-1,ASSPRRDRGHIRETQY
TRBJ2-7,TRBV28,ASSTGTGYDEQY
TRBJ1-5,TRBV15,ATSRDRDNQPQH
TRBJ1-6,TRBV11-2,ASSLVRDLSPLH
TRBJ2-1,TRBV7-3,ASSLNHRENEQF
TRBJ2-3,TRBV4-2,ASSQVFNTDTQY
TRBJ2-3,TRBV10-3,AISGGGTGVADTQY
TRBJ2-3,TRBV20-1,SGEAPGLAGSSTDTQY
TRBJ2-5,TRBV20-1,SARYRTLQETQC
TRBJ2-1,TRBV5-1,ASMYSGGYNEQF
TRBJ1-6,TRBV3-1,ASSQAAYNSPLH
TRBJ2-7,TRBV20-1,SARDRGTSTYEQY
TRBJ2-5,TRBV27,ASRDRGQETQY
TRBJ2-5,TRBV29-1,SVEALWWTSGRKETQY
TRBJ2-3,TRBV12-3/TRBV12-4,ASSRGLAGGSDTQY
TRBJ2-5,TRBV28,ASSPSGQGLETQY